This T cell receptor (beta chain) stems from a study of OX40 agonist ivuxolimab in advanced cancers. Looking at the study overall: Patients were under 90% male with ages about 20 to 79, mean about 65.

Libraries were prepared by immunoSEQ multiplex PCR; TCRdb keeps only in-frame clonotypes and omits some of them. The table records 85,000 to 95,000 clones, 91% of them present only once. The CDR3 extends over 12 amino acids. V lost 6 bases, J lost 11 bases, and 9 bases stayed unmatched. Germline CDR1 MNHEY, CDR2 SVGAGI. This sequence joins TRBV6-5 and TRBJ1-1, with TRBD1 matching 7 bases. The source of this sequence is an adult with an advanced solid tumor such as melanoma, head and neck, liver or kidney cancer. The specimen comprised CD4+ or CD8+ T cells sorted from blood, sampled in a trial of the OX40 agonist ivuxolimab. The CDR3 bases are TGTGCCAGCAGCGACCGGGACAGTGGGGCTTTCTTT. It is translated as CASSDRDSGAFF.